What follows are 22 T cell receptor beta chains derived from one specimen sequenced in a study of CD8+ T cells in alopecia areata. Treatment described: oral pan-JAK inhibitor, 5-10 mg twice daily. Sequencing relied on a cDNA template that was reverse transcribed from extracted RNA. Sequenced by immunoSEQ multiplex PCR; TCRdb stores in-frame clones only, minus some. The sample carries over 250,000 clones, about three fifths recorded once. Sequenced material: CD4+ T cells sorted from blood, taken around week 54, from a patient treated with tofacitinib. The origin of the receptors is a human donor with alopecia areata.

The chain couples TRBV15 to TRBJ1-5, with 8 bases identical to TRBD1. CDR3 length equals 14 residues. The junction had 1 base not matched to a gene; V was cut back by 1 base and J by 5 bases. Looked up from germline, CDR1 is LNHNV and CDR2 is YYDKDF (reference sequence). The CDR3 region is CATSRGQGYQPQHF. The CDR3 DNA sequence: TGTGCCACCAGCAGAGGACAGGGGTATCAGCCCCAGCATTTT.

This clone was detected once. This rearrangement joins TRBV2 to TRBJ2-4; D is perhaps TRBD2 (5 bases). The V and J ends lost 8 bases and 0 bases respectively, with 17 bases between them. The CDR3 is 16 residues long. Germline V gene data show CDR1 as SNHLY and CDR2 as FYNNEI. This chain's CDR3 is CASRSRQTIAKNIQYF. The CDR3, as DNA: TGTGCCAGCCGTAGTCGGCAGACTATAGCCAAAAACATTCAGTACTTC.

The chain has TRBV4-2 and TRBJ2-3; 10 bases match TRBD1. Germline V gene lookup returns CDR1 LGHNA and CDR2 YNFKEQ. CDR3 length: 16 residues. V was clipped by 4 bases and J by 4 bases; unmatched bases: 8. The CDR3 region has the DNA TGTGCCAGCAGCCTTTTCACCGGACAGGGGGCAGATACGCAGTATTTT. This gives the protein CASSLFTGQGADTQYF.

V and J are TRBV10-3 and TRBJ1-6; D ambiguous. CDR1 is ENHRY and CDR2 is SYGVKD in the germline V gene. V was pared by 6 bases and J by 7 bases, with 7 bases between. The CDR3 loop spans 12 amino acids. The CDR3 coding sequence is TGTGCCATCAGGAATGAAAATTCACCCCTCCACTTT. It specifies CAIRNENSPLHF.

This clone was seen at least ten times. The J gene is TRBJ2-7, the V gene TRBV2, with D perhaps being TRBD1 or TRBD2 (5 bases each). With 8 bases removed from V and 0 bases from J, the gap between germline ends came to 11 bases. In germline, CDR1 is SNHLY, CDR2 FYNNEI. CDR3 length equals 13 residues. CDR3 protein: CASVEGTSYEQYF. CDR3 bases: TGTGCCAGCGTCGAAGGGACCTCCTACGAGCAGTACTTC.

This clone was seen more than once but under ten times. This chain connects TRBV5-1 to TRBJ2-1, with a tentative D call TRBD2 (6 bases). V was shortened by 6 bases and J by 4 bases, with 11 bases between the two germline ends. The CDR3 covers 13 residues. The V gene's germline CDR1 is SGHRS and CDR2 YFSETQ. The CDR3 bases are TGCGCCAGCACGCCTAGCGCGTACAATGAGCAGTTCTTC. This codes for CASTPSAYNEQFF. The variable domain in full, with the rest retrieved from reference TRBV5-1 and TRBJ2-1, is KAGVTQTPRYLIKTRGQQVTLSCSPISGHRSVSWYQQTPGQGLQFLFEYFSETQRNKGNFPGRFSGRQFSNSRSEMNVSTLELGDSALYLCASTPSAYNEQFFGPGTRLTVL.

This chain links TRBV30 with TRBJ2-7, with 7 bases matching TRBD1. Germline V gives CDR1 GTSNPN, CDR2 SVGIG (reference sequence). There are 15 residues in the CDR3. The ends lost 0 bases at V and 0 bases at J; junction bases unmatched: 5. In DNA, the CDR3 is TGTGCCTGGAGTGTAGGGACAGCTAGCTCCTACGAGCAGTACTTC. Its translation: CAWSVGTASSYEQYF.

This clone has a count of ten or more. The genes are TRBV6-6 and TRBJ2-7; TRBD1 might be the D (5 bases). Germline V gene sequence: CDR1 MNHNY, CDR2 SVGAGI (reference sequence). V gave up 10 bases and J gave up 3 bases, with 13 bases separating them. The CDR3 has 12 amino acids. CDR3 residues: CATRTRYYEQYF. CDR3 DNA sequence: TGTGCCACCCGGACACGATACTACGAGCAGTACTTC.

V gene TRBV27 combines with J gene TRBJ2-5, with a tentative D call TRBD2 (7 bases). V gave up 5 bases and J gave up 0 bases, with 16 bases separating them. Germline values: CDR1 MNHEY, CDR2 SMNVEV (reference sequence). The CDR3 runs 16 residues. Written as DNA, the CDR3 is TGTGCCAGCAGTGGGCGGGGGCCGACGAACCAAGAGACCCAGTACTTC. Protein sequence: CASSGRGPTNQETQYF.

This chain connects TRBV30 to TRBJ2-7; no firm D call. The CDR3 covers 12 residues. Germline values: CDR1 GTSNPN, CDR2 SVGIG (reference sequence). Trimming pared 4 bases from V and 5 bases from J, leaving 12 bases between. The chain's CDR3 is CAWKSNRDEQYF. The CDR3 region has the DNA TGTGCCTGGAAGTCTAATCGAGACGAGCAGTACTTC.

This clone was counted between two and nine times. The chain employs TRBV2 and TRBJ2-1; D gene uncertain. The V end lost 10 bases, the J end lost 2 bases, and 6 bases lay between the germline ends. From germline, CDR1 is SNHLY and CDR2 FYNNEI. CDR3 length: 11 amino acids. DNA for the CDR3: TGTGCCACCGGACCCTACAATGAGCAGTTCTTC. Residues: CATGPYNEQFF.

The rearrangement links TRBV9 to TRBJ1-1; D unresolved. This CDR3 contains 13 residues. Trimming took off 0 bases at V and 0 bases at J, with 3 bases between the two ends. The germline gives CDR1 SGDLS, CDR2 YYNGEE. The CDR3 DNA sequence: TGTGCCAGCAGCGTAGCACTGAACACTGAAGCTTTCTTT. Encoded protein: CASSVALNTEAFF.

The rearrangement uses TRBV25-1 and TRBJ1-4, with 7 bases matching TRBD1. This CDR3 has 14 amino acids. Losses at the gene ends were 6 bases for V and 11 bases for J; bases not matched to a gene: 12. CDR1 is MGHDK and CDR2 is SYGVNS in the germline V gene. The DNA for the CDR3 is TGTGCCAGCAGCAAAGGGGACAGCCCGGGGAAACTGTTTTTT. Translated: CASSKGDSPGKLFF.

The chain combines TRBV25-1 with TRBJ2-5; D remains unclear. Trimming shortened V by 8 bases and J by 4 bases, and 8 bases separated the two germline ends. The CDR3 contains 11 residues. The germline CDR1 and CDR2 sequences are MGHDK and SYGVNS. The CDR3 DNA sequence: TGTGCCAGCGGCCGGGTAGAGACCCAGTACTTC. Translation: CASGRVETQYF.

The DNA for the CDR3 is TGTGCCAGCAAGGGTGTGCGAAGCCACAATGAGCAGTTCTTC. Residues: CASKGVRSHNEQFF. The chain combines TRBV13 with TRBJ2-1; D gene uncertain. This CDR3 has 14 amino acids. Germline lookup yields CDR1 PRHDT and CDR2 FYEKMQ (reference sequence). V was pared by 7 bases and J by 5 bases, with 15 bases between. Full variable domain (rest looked up from reference TRBV13 and TRBJ2-1): AAGVIQSPRHLIKEKRETATLKCYPIPRHDTVYWYQQGPGQDPQFLISFYEKMQSDKGSIPDRFSAQQFSDYHSELNMSSLELGDSALYFCASKGVRSHNEQFFGPGTRLTVL.

The V call is TRBV7-9, the J call TRBJ2-3, with TRBD1 matching over 9 bases. J was trimmed by 0 bases and V by 5 bases; bases with no gene match: 6. Germline CDR1 and CDR2: SEHNR and FQNEAQ (reference sequence). The CDR3 extends over 16 amino acids. As DNA, the CDR3 is TGTGCCAGCAGCCTGGGGGACAGGGAAAGCACAGATACGCAGTATTTT. This sequence encodes CASSLGDRESTDTQYF.

This chain uses TRBV5-1 with TRBJ2-7; TRBD1 might be the D (5 bases). Per the germline V gene, CDR1 is SGHRS and CDR2 is YFSETQ. The CDR3 has 14 amino acids. Trimming left V 0 bases short and J 6 bases short, with 13 bases between. The chain's CDR3 is CASSLESGFGEQYF. CDR3 nucleotide sequence: TGCGCCAGCAGCTTGGAATCAGGGTTCGGCGAGCAGTACTTC.

CDR3 amino acids: CASTISGAGDTQYF. In nucleotides, the CDR3 is TGTGCCAGCACCATCAGCGGGGCGGGAGATACGCAGTATTTT. The chain joins TRBV7-9 to TRBJ2-3; 7 bases line up with TRBD2. CDR1 and CDR2 (germline): SEHNR, FQNEAQ (reference sequence). This CDR3 spans 14 amino acids. The V segment lost 7 bases and the J segment 5 bases; nucleotides outside the gene matches: 9.

The chain recombines TRBV13 with TRBJ1-5; possible D gene TRBD1, 6 bases. Trimming took 3 bases from V and 2 from J, leaving 8 bases between them. From germline, CDR1 is PRHDT and CDR2 FYEKMQ (reference sequence). This CDR3 contains 14 residues. The CDR3 protein is CASSFGTRNQPQHF. CDR3 bases: TGTGCCAGCAGCTTCGGGACACGCAATCAGCCCCAGCATTTT.

V gene TRBV7-3 combines with J gene TRBJ2-1; 8 bases agree with TRBD2. The CDR3 runs to 15 residues. V dropped 10 bases and J dropped 4; count of bases not matched to a gene: 12. Germline CDR1 reads SGHTA; CDR2 reads FQGTGA. The CDR3 sequence is CATRESGGRYNEQFF. In DNA form, the CDR3 reads TGTGCCACACGCGAGAGCGGGGGAAGGTACAATGAGCAGTTCTTC. The whole variable domain, remainder taken from reference TRBV7-3 and TRBJ2-1, is GAGVSQTPSNKVTEKGKYVELRCDPISGHTALYWYRQSLGQGPEFLIYFQGTGAADDSGLPNDRFFAVRPEGSVSTLKIQRTERGDSAVYLCATRESGGRYNEQFFGPGTRLTVL.

The chain combines TRBV30 with TRBJ2-3, with D maybe TRBD1 (7 bases). The V end lost 3 bases, the J end lost 5 bases, and 12 bases lay between the germline ends. The CDR3 loop spans 13 amino acids. From germline, CDR1 is GTSNPN and CDR2 SVGIG (reference sequence). CDR3 DNA: TGTGCCTGGAGCGGGCAGGGGGGAGATACGCAGTATTTT. Its protein is CAWSGQGGDTQYF.

This clone was counted a few times. The rearrangement links TRBV7-2 to TRBJ1-2; 7 bases are a match to TRBD1. The CDR3 is made up of 15 amino acids. J was trimmed by 5 bases and V by 2 bases; bases with no gene match: 8. Germline-derived CDR1 and CDR2 are SGHTA and FQGNSA. The CDR3 DNA is TGTGCCAGCAGCTTAACAGGGGAGGGAATTTATGGCTACACCTTC. Translated, it gives CASSLTGEGIYGYTF.